The text below deals with one TCR beta chain. The germline gives CDR1 MNHEY, CDR2 SVGEGT. The CDR3 is 14 amino acids. Trimming cost V 7 bases and J 2 bases; bases outside gene matches: 8. The data derive from a study of blood T cells in healthy people across ages. In the study overall: When template switching was applied, about one barcoded beta molecule was captured per two T cells.

The use of a sample-barcoded 5' primer and a J-beta primer mix characterized a second PCR of about 7 to 12 cycles. A single record per CDR3 protein comes from TCRdb applying MiXCR to the 5' RACE reads. The table lists about 970,000 distinct CDR3 sequences, just over 50% of them singletons. The rearrangement uses TRBV6-2 or TRBV6-3 and TRBJ2-7, with 7 bases matching TRBD2. The sequenced material came from blood. This TCR came from a woman aged 55-69 years in good health. The DNA of the CDR3 is TGTGCCAGCAATGCCAGAGCGGGGACCTACGAGCAGTACTTC. Its translation is CASNARAGTYEQYF.